Each of the 28 T cell receptor beta chains below was sequenced from the same sample in a study of blood T cell repertoires in COVID-19. Sequenced by immunoSEQ multiplex PCR; TCRdb stores in-frame clones only, minus some. The sample records 56,000 or so clones, roughly 88% being singletons. Sequences were obtained from peripheral blood. These receptors were obtained from a woman older than 75 with active COVID-19.

The chain uses TRBV7-2 and TRBJ2-1, with 7 bases lining up with TRBD2. The CDR3 is made up of 16 amino acids. The V and J ends lost 2 bases and 10 bases, in that order; junction bases with no gene match: 14. CDR1 and CDR2 (germline): SGHTA, FQGNSA. As DNA, the CDR3 is TGTGCCAGCAGCTTATTAGGAGGGAAGCCGACTAGCGAGCAGTTCTTC. Residues: CASSLLGGKPTSEQFF.

This clone was seen only once. The chain employs TRBV4-3 and TRBJ1-2, with TRBD1 matching over 7 bases. Germline loops: CDR1 LGHNA, CDR2 YSLEER. The ends lost 0 bases at V and 5 bases at J; junction bases unmatched: 3. The CDR3 spans 14 residues. This CDR3 is CASSQEAGGYGYTF. CDR3 nucleotides: TGCGCCAGCAGCCAAGAAGCAGGGGGATATGGCTACACCTTC.

This chain connects TRBV27 to TRBJ1-2; 9 bases map to TRBD1. CDR3 size: 15 residues. Germline CDR1 reads MNHEY; CDR2 reads SMNVEV (reference sequence). Unmatched junction bases numbered 7, after V lost 6 bases and J lost 2 bases. The CDR3 reads CASSTTTGGNYGYTF. DNA of the CDR3: TGTGCCAGCAGCACAACGACAGGGGGAAACTATGGCTACACCTTC.

This chain connects TRBV7-2 to TRBJ1-5; 8 bases fit TRBD1. V lost 5 bases, J lost 6 bases, and 6 bases stayed unmatched. Germline lookup yields CDR1 SGHTA and CDR2 FQGNSA. The CDR3 runs to 14 residues. The CDR3 nucleotides read TGTGCCAGCAGCCCGAGACAGGGGCCTCAGCCCCAGCATTTT. It yields the protein CASSPRQGPQPQHF.

CDR3 sequence reads: CASSIGAGVEQPQHF. For the CDR3, the DNA is TGTGCCAGCAGCATAGGGGCAGGGGTAGAGCAGCCCCAGCATTTT. This rearrangement joins TRBV5-6 to TRBJ1-5; D is perhaps TRBD1 (6 bases). The CDR3 sequence is 15 residues long. The V and J ends lost 4 bases and 7 bases respectively, with 18 bases between them. In germline, CDR1 is SGHDT, CDR2 YYEEEE. Looking up the rest from reference TRBV5-6 and TRBJ1-5 gives the full variable domain: DAGVTQSPTHLIKTRGQQVTLRCSPKSGHDTVSWYQQALGQGPQFIFQYYEEEERQRGNFPDRFSGHQFPNYSSELNVNALLLGDSALYLCASSIGAGVEQPQHFGDGTRLSIL.

V is TRBV19 and J is TRBJ2-2; 7 bases line up with TRBD1. Per germline, CDR1 LNHDA and CDR2 SQIVND (reference sequence). V was pared by 3 bases and J by 6 bases, with 4 bases of the junction left unmatched. There are 14 residues in the CDR3. CDR3 sequence (DNA): TGTGCCAGTAGTATGGACAGGAGGCCCGGGGAGCTGTTTTTT. As protein: CASSMDRRPGELFF.

The chain employs TRBV7-6 and TRBJ2-1, with 13 bases fitting TRBD2. The germline CDR1 and CDR2 sequences are SGHVS and FNYEAQ. The CDR3 consists of 17 residues. V shed 1 base and J 4 bases; nucleotides not matched to a gene: 4. The CDR3: CASSLGGLAGEYNEQFF. The CDR3 DNA reads TGTGCCAGCAGCTTAGGCGGACTAGCGGGGGAGTACAATGAGCAGTTCTTC. Looking up the rest from reference TRBV7-6 and TRBJ2-1 gives the full variable domain: GAGVSQSPRYKVTKRGQDVALRCDPISGHVSLYWYRQALGQGPEFLTYFNYEAQQDKSGLPNDRFSAERPEGSISTLTIQRTEQRDSAMYRCASSLGGLAGEYNEQFFGPGTRLTVL.

V is TRBV11-2 and J is TRBJ2-3, with 9 bases that match TRBD2. Germline CDR1 reads SGHAT; CDR2 reads FQNNGV. CDR3 size: 15 residues. With 0 bases clipped from V and 8 bases from J, the junction kept 6 bases outside the gene matches. The CDR3 region has the DNA TGTGCCAGCAGCTTAGACCTAGCGGGGAGTCGTACGCAGTATTTT. Its protein product is CASSLDLAGSRTQYF. The full variable domain, rest sourced from reference TRBV11-2 and TRBJ2-3, is EAGVAQSPRYKIIEKRQSVAFWCNPISGHATLYWYQQILGQGPKLLIQFQNNGVVDDSQLPKDRFSAERLKGVDSTLKIQPAKLEDSAVYLCASSLDLAGSRTQYFGPGTRLTVL.

The CDR3 DNA is TGTGCCAGCAGCTCTCCCGGGACAGGGTCTTTCGAGCAGTACTTC. It codes for CASSSPGTGSFEQYF. The genes are TRBV7-2 and TRBJ2-7; 9 nucleotides align to TRBD1. Germline CDR1 reads SGHTA; CDR2 reads FQGNSA. With V trimmed by 4 bases and J by 6 bases, 10 bases remained unmatched. This CDR3 spans 15 amino acids.

The chain employs TRBV5-1 and TRBJ2-5, with a tentative D call TRBD2 (6 bases). The CDR3 spans 12 residues. Per the germline V gene, CDR1 is SGHRS and CDR2 is YFSETQ. V dropped 4 bases and J dropped 5 bases, with 9 bases sitting between them. DNA of the CDR3: TGCGCCAGCAGCATGGGGAGGGAGACCCAGTACTTC. It codes for CASSMGRETQYF.

The rearrangement joins TRBV7-2 to TRBJ2-3; D remains unclear. The V end lost 5 bases, the J end lost 5 bases, and 14 bases lay between the germline ends. This CDR3 contains 14 residues. The germline V gene has CDR1 SGHTA and CDR2 FQGNSA. The CDR3 DNA reads TGTGCCAGCAGCATGGCAAGCGCCGGAGATACGCAGTATTTT. It codes for CASSMASAGDTQYF.

The gene calls are TRBV30 and TRBJ2-3; 7 bases match TRBD2. This CDR3 contains 15 residues. With V trimmed by 1 base and J by 1 base, 5 bases remained unmatched. CDR1 GTSNPN and CDR2 SVGIG come from the germline V gene (reference sequence). CDR3 sequence (DNA): TGTGCCTGGAGTGGGGGCGGGGGACGCACAGATACGCAGTATTTT. Translated, it gives CAWSGGGGRTDTQYF. Full variable domain (missing parts from reference TRBV30 and TRBJ2-3): SQTIHQWPATLVQPVGSPLSLECTVEGTSNPNLYWYRQAAGRGLQLLFYSVGIGQISSEVPQNLSASRPQDRQFILSSKKLLLSDSGFYLCAWSGGGGRTDTQYFGPGTRLTVL.

The V call is TRBV6-1, the J call TRBJ2-7; D unclear. CDR3 length: 13 residues. Germline V lookup: CDR1 MNHNS, CDR2 SASEGT. Trimming pared 2 bases from V and 6 bases from J, leaving 11 bases between. CDR3 sequence: CASSELSSSEQYF. The CDR3 DNA follows: TGTGCCAGCAGTGAACTCTCCTCTAGCGAGCAGTACTTC.

This chain connects TRBV9 to TRBJ1-2; 7 nucleotides line up with TRBD1. V lost 3 bases and J lost 5; bases outside the gene matches: 7. The CDR3 length is 14 residues. Germline values: CDR1 SGDLS, CDR2 YYNGEE. The CDR3 reads CASSAAGTAYGYTF. Here the CDR3 DNA reads TGTGCCAGCAGCGCCGCCGGGACAGCGTATGGCTACACCTTC.

This chain uses TRBV7-6 with TRBJ2-7, with 9 bases that match TRBD2. The CDR3 runs 17 residues. V lost 1 base, J lost 1 base, and 8 bases stayed unmatched. Per the germline V gene, CDR1 is SGHVS and CDR2 is FNYEAQ. The chain's CDR3 is CASSLEVAGASSYEQYF. The CDR3 DNA follows: TGTGCCAGCAGCTTAGAGGTAGCGGGGGCATCATCCTACGAGCAGTACTTC.

This chain connects TRBV7-3 to TRBJ2-1, with a possible D match to TRBD1 (5 bases). From germline, CDR1 is SGHTA and CDR2 FQGTGA. CDR3 size: 15 residues. With 4 bases removed from V and 9 bases from J, the gap between germline ends came to 19 bases. CDR3 DNA: TGTGCCAGCAGCTACGACCGGGCAGGGATCCCTGAGCAGTTCTTC. The encoded protein is CASSYDRAGIPEQFF.

The chain recombines TRBV5-1 with TRBJ2-1; possibly TRBD2 for D (5 bases). The CDR3 is made up of 13 amino acids. The ends were cut back, 1 base at V and 10 bases at J, with 12 bases in the middle. The germline CDR1 and CDR2 sequences are SGHRS and YFSETQ. Written as DNA, the CDR3 is TGCGCCAGCAGCTTGAGGACTTGGGGAGAGCAGTTCTTC. As protein: CASSLRTWGEQFF.

The genes are TRBV28 and TRBJ2-5; a weak D match, TRBD2 (6 bases). Trimming took off 7 bases at V and 5 bases at J, with 11 bases between the two ends. This CDR3 has 12 residues. The V gene's germline CDR1 is MDHEN and CDR2 SYDVKM. In nucleotides, the CDR3 is TGTGCCAGCACCTCCGGAGGGGAGACCCAGTACTTC. Translation: CASTSGGETQYF.

This chain connects TRBV7-2 to TRBJ1-2; TRBD1 matches 8 bases. Trimming took 2 bases from V and 4 from J; bases not matched to a gene: 6. Germline assignment: CDR1 SGHTA and CDR2 FQGNSA. The CDR3 covers 15 residues. CDR3 sequence: CASSLQGARSYGYTF. The CDR3 DNA is TGTGCCAGCAGCTTACAGGGGGCGCGATCCTATGGCTACACCTTC. The full variable domain, completed using reference TRBV7-2 and TRBJ1-2, is GAGVSQSPSNKVTEKGKDVELRCDPISGHTALYWYRQSLGQGLEFLIYFQGNSAPDKSGLPSDRFSAERTGGSVSTLTIQRTQQEDSAVYLCASSLQGARSYGYTFGSGTRLTVV.

The rearrangement joins TRBV3-1 (or the pseudogene TRBV3-2) to TRBJ1-2; D gene ambiguous. V was shortened by 4 bases and J by 4 bases, with 13 bases between the two germline ends. Germline V gene lookup returns CDR1 LGHDT and CDR2 YNNKEL (reference sequence). The CDR3 consists of 14 residues. The CDR3 here is CASSPAGRGYGYTF. CDR3 DNA sequence: TGTGCCAGCAGCCCAGCCGGCAGAGGCTATGGCTACACCTTC.

The chain carries TRBV18 and TRBJ2-7; a weak D match, TRBD1 (7 bases). This CDR3 spans 15 amino acids. The germline V and J ends were trimmed by 2 bases and 1 base, with 12 bases remaining between them. Germline assignment: CDR1 KGHSH and CDR2 LQKENI. The DNA of the CDR3 is TGTGCCAGCTCACCAAGCCAGGGGGGTTCCTACGAGCAGTACTTC. It is translated as CASSPSQGGSYEQYF. Full variable domain (missing parts from reference TRBV18 and TRBJ2-7): NAGVMQNPRHLVRRRGQEARLRCSPMKGHSHVYWYRQLPEEGLKFMVYLQKENIIDESGMPKERFSAEFPKEGPSILRIQQVVRGDSAAYFCASSPSQGGSYEQYFGPGTRLTVT.

This rearrangement joins TRBV5-1 to TRBJ2-1; 7 nucleotides agree with TRBD2. V was pared by 4 bases and J by 4 bases, with 5 bases of the junction left unmatched. Per the germline V gene, CDR1 is SGHRS and CDR2 is YFSETQ. This CDR3 region has 14 residues. The CDR3 loop reads CASSGTTYYNEQFF. DNA for the CDR3: TGCGCCAGCAGCGGGACTACGTATTACAATGAGCAGTTCTTC. The variable domain in full, completed from reference TRBV5-1 and TRBJ2-1, reads KAGVTQTPRYLIKTRGQQVTLSCSPISGHRSVSWYQQTPGQGLQFLFEYFSETQRNKGNFPGRFSGRQFSNSRSEMNVSTLELGDSALYLCASSGTTYYNEQFFGPGTRLTVL.

The table lists this clone with a count of one. A read error may account for a junction end that differs from germline. The chain links TRBV30 to TRBJ1-2; TRBD1 matches 8 bases. The length of the CDR3 is 15 residues. CDR1 and CDR2 (germline): GTSNPN, SVGIG (reference sequence). The CDR3 DNA sequence: TGTGCCTGGAGCAAGAACAGATTTACAGGGGGTCATTCCGTCTTC. Translated, it gives CAWSKNRFTGGHSVF.

Remarks on this clone: At one boundary the junction diverges from the germline segment, which might be a read error. J is TRBJ2-2 and V is TRBV7-7, with TRBD1 matching over 7 bases. CDR3 length equals 14 residues. The germline gives CDR1 SSHAT, CDR2 FNYEAQ (reference sequence). CDR3 residues: CASSPYRGSGELFF. CDR3 nucleotide sequence: TGTGCTAGCAGCCCATACAGGGGTTCCGGGGAGCTGTTTTTT.

The V call is TRBV6-5, the J call TRBJ2-7; a possible D gene is TRBD2 (6 bases). There are 13 residues in the CDR3. The germline CDR1 and CDR2 sequences are MNHEY and SVGAGI. Trimming took off 0 bases at V and 6 bases at J, with 9 bases between the two ends. CDR3 region: CASSYSIGGEQYF. In DNA, the CDR3 is TGTGCCAGCAGTTACTCGATCGGGGGCGAGCAGTACTTC.

This clone was observed a handful of times. The chain employs TRBV2 and TRBJ2-7, with 8 bases aligning to TRBD2. This CDR3 contains 14 residues. V lost 6 bases and J lost 2; bases outside the gene matches: 6. The V gene's germline CDR1 is SNHLY and CDR2 FYNNEI. The CDR3: CASSFGLATYEQYF. DNA of the CDR3: TGTGCCAGCAGCTTCGGACTAGCCACCTACGAGCAGTACTTC.

Only one count was recorded for this clone. V gene TRBV5-1 combines with J gene TRBJ2-3; 11 bases match TRBD2. After removal of 3 bases from V and 0 bases from J, the junction contained 9 bases not matched to a gene. Germline V CDR1 and CDR2: SGHRS, YFSETQ. There are 18 residues in the CDR3. CDR3 DNA: TGCGCCAGCAGCTGGTCCCTTAGCGGGGGGGATAGCACAGATACGCAGTATTTT. It specifies CASSWSLSGGDSTDTQYF.

V gene TRBV5-1 combines with J gene TRBJ2-6; D gene unclear. Germline assignment: CDR1 SGHRS and CDR2 YFSETQ. CDR3 length: 14 residues. V lost 2 bases and J 2 bases, leaving 5 bases between the germline ends. CDR3 in amino acids: CASSFGPGANVLTF. CDR3 in DNA: TGCGCCAGCAGCTTTGGGCCTGGGGCCAACGTCCTGACTTTC.